These 4 T cell receptor beta chains originate from one sample sequenced in a study of T cells expressing NK-cell markers. Each CDR3 protein gets one entry in TCRdb, which reprocessed the 5' RACE reads and gives no DNA. This repertoire includes roughly 180,000 distinct CDR3 sequences. Sequenced: blood T cells: a sorted CD56 or NKG2C T cell subset, CD4+ or CD8+ T cells, or bulk PBMC T cells (not recorded which). Source of these receptors: a woman aged 18 to 75 in good health.

The chain is built from TRBV28 and TRBJ1-5. The CDR3 has 12 amino acids. The germline gives CDR1 MDHEN, CDR2 SYDVKM. CDR3 sequence reads: CASSSSGSPQHF. Using reference TRBV28 and TRBJ1-5 for the parts outside the CDR3, the full variable domain is DVKVTQSSRYLVKRTGEKVFLECVQDMDHENMFWYRQDPGLGLRLIYFSYDVKMKEKGDIPEGYSVSREKKERFSLILESASTNQTSMYLCASSSSGSPQHFGDGTRLSIL.

The chain combines TRBV7-9 with TRBJ1-5. CDR3 length equals 11 residues. Germline CDR1 reads SEHNR; CDR2 reads FQNEAQ (reference sequence). The CDR3 loop is CASSPMQPQHF.

J is TRBJ1-1 and V is TRBV5-5; there is no DNA to check the TCRdb D call of TRBD1. CDR3 length: 16 amino acids. In germline, CDR1 is SGHKS, CDR2 YYEKEE (reference sequence). The CDR3 loop is CASSLRTGQFDTEAFF.

The rearrangement links TRBV12-3 or TRBV12-4 to TRBJ2-7; TCRdb picks TRBD2, but there is no DNA to check that call. CDR3 length equals 14 residues. CDR3 sequence: CASRSSGDRYEQYF.